Detailed here is one T cell receptor (beta chain). Antigen unknown. Method: immunoSEQ multiplex PCR; TCRdb's copy keeps in-frame clones and lacks some. The sample has approximately 97,000 clones; 85% to 95% are singletons. These data are taken from a study of cytomegalovirus exposure and HLA in healthy donors. The V end was cut by 6 bases, the J end by 4 bases, with 8 bases between. The CDR3 loop spans 12 amino acids. CDR1 and CDR2 from the germline V gene are MNHEY and SMNVEV (reference sequence). Whole-study findings and limits: The study designated fewer than 200 TCR beta chains cytomegalovirus-associated. Rare TCR sequences predominated, though certain public TCRs were found in many donors.

The chain employs TRBV27 and TRBJ2-3; D might be TRBD1 (5 bases). What was sequenced was PBMCs. The source of this sequence is a woman younger than 35 in good health and CMV-seronegative. CDR3 in DNA: TGTGCCAGCAGGACAGCATCAGATACGCAGTATTTT. It encodes CASRTASDTQYF.